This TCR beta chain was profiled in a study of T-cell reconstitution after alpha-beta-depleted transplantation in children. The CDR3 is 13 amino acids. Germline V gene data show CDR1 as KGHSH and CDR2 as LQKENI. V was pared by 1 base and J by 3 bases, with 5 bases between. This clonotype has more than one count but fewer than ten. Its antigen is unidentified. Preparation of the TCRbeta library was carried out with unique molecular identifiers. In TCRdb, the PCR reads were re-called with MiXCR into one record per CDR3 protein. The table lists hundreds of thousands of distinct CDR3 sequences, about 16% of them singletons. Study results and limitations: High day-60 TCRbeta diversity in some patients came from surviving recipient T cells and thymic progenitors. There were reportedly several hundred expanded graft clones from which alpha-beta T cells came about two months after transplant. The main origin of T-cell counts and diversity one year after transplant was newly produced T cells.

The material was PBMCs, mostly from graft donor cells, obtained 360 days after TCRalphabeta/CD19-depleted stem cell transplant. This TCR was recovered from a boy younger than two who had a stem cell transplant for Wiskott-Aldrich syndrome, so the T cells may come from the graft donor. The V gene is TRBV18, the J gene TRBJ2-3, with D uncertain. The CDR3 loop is CASSPLSTDTQYF. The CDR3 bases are TGTGCCAGCTCACCACTGAGTACAGATACGCAGTATTTT.